The 3 T cell receptor beta chains listed next were all sequenced from one sample in a study of blood T cell repertoires in COVID-19. The repertoire was sequenced with immunoSEQ multiplex PCR; TCRdb's copy has only in-frame clones and lacks some. Among over 95,000 clones, approximately 90% were seen once, and the ten largest hold around 4.5%. The sequenced sample consisted of peripheral blood. The receptors come from a woman aged 45-65 years with acute or convalescent COVID-19.

The chain has TRBV19 and TRBJ1-2; D unclear. The length of the CDR3 is 12 residues. In germline, CDR1 is LNHDA, CDR2 SQIVND (reference sequence). The V and J ends lost 2 bases and 1 base respectively, with 2 bases between them. The CDR3 bases are TGTGCCAGTAGTATATATAACTATGGCTACACCTTC. Protein: CASSIYNYGYTF.

The CDR3 sequence: CAWEFRDRPLNEQFF. The CDR3 DNA is TGTGCCTGGGAATTCCGGGACAGGCCCCTTAATGAGCAGTTCTTC. V and J are TRBV30 and TRBJ2-1, with TRBD1 matching over 8 bases. The CDR3 spans 15 residues. J gave up 7 bases and V 5 bases, and 13 bases lay outside the gene matches. Per germline, CDR1 GTSNPN and CDR2 SVGIG (reference sequence). The variable domain in full, with the rest retrieved from reference TRBV30 and TRBJ2-1, is SQTIHQWPATLVQPVGSPLSLECTVEGTSNPNLYWYRQAAGRGLQLLFYSVGIGQISSEVPQNLSASRPQDRQFILSSKKLLLSDSGFYLCAWEFRDRPLNEQFFGPGTRLTVL.

This chain uses TRBV3-1 (or the pseudogene TRBV3-2) with TRBJ1-2; 10 bases align to TRBD1. The CDR3 sequence is 14 residues long. CDR1 is LGHDT and CDR2 is YNNKEL in the germline V gene (reference sequence). V shed 6 bases and J 6 bases; nucleotides not matched to a gene: 7. CDR3 in DNA: TGTGCCAGCAGTCGGACAGGGGGGATGGATGGCTACACCTTC. Protein product: CASSRTGGMDGYTF.